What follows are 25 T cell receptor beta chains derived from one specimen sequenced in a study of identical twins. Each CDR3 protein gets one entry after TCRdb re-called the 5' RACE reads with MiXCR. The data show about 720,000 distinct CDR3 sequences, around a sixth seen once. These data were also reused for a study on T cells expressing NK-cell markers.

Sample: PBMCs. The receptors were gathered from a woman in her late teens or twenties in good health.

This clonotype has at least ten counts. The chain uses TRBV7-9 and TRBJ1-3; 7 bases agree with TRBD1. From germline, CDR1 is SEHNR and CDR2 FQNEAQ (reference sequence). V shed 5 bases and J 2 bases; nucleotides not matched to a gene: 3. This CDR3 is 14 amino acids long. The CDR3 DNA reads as TGTGCCAGCAGCCCAGGGGGGCCTGGAAACACCATATATTTT. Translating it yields CASSPGGPGNTIYF.

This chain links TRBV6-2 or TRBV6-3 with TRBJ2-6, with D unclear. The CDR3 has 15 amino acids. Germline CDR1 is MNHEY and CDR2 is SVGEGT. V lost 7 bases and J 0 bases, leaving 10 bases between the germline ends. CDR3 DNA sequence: TGTGCCAGCAAAACCAGTTACTCTGGGGCCAACGTCCTGACTTTC. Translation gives CASKTSYSGANVLTF.

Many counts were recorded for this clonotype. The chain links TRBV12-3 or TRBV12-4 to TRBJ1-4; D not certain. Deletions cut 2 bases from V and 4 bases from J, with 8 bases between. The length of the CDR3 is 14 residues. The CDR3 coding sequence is TGTGCCAGCAGTTTACGGCTATATAATGAAAAACTGTTTTTT. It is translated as CASSLRLYNEKLFF.

CDR3 DNA: TGTGCCAGCAATCCCCGGGAGCAGGTGTTCAATCAGCCCCAGCATTTT. Protein sequence: CASNPREQVFNQPQHF. The chain uses TRBV12-3 or TRBV12-4 and TRBJ1-5; D unclear. Trimming removed 7 bases at V and 3 bases at J, with 19 bases between. This CDR3 is 16 amino acids long.

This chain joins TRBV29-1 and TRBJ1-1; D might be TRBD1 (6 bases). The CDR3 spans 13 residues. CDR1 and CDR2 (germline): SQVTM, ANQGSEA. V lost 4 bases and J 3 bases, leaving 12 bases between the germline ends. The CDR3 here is CSVVRRGDTEAFF. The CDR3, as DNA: TGCAGCGTTGTAAGGAGGGGGGACACTGAAGCTTTCTTT.

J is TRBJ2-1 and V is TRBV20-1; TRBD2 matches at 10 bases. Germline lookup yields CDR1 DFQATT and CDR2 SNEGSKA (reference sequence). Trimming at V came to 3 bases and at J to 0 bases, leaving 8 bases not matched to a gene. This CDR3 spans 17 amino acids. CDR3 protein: CSASGLADGSSYNEQFF. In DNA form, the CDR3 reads TGCAGTGCTAGTGGACTAGCGGACGGGAGCTCCTACAATGAGCAGTTCTTC.

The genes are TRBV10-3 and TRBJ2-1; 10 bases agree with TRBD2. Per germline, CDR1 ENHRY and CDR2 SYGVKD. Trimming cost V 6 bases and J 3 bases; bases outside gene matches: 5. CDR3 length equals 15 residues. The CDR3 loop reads CAIRKTSGNYNEQFF. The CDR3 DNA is TGTGCCATCAGGAAAACTAGCGGGAACTACAATGAGCAGTTCTTC.

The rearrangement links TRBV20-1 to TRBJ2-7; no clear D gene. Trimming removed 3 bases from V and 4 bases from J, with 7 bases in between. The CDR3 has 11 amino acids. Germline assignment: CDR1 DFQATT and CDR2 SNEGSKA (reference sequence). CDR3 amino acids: CSASQLYEQYF. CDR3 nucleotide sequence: TGCAGTGCTAGTCAGCTTTACGAGCAGTACTTC.

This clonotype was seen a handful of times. The chain's CDR3 is CASSESGRGQNTEAFF. In DNA form, the CDR3 reads TGCGCCAGCAGTGAGTCGGGGAGGGGTCAAAACACTGAAGCTTTCTTT. The rearrangement links TRBV10-2 to TRBJ1-1, with a weak D call TRBD1 (5 bases). V was cut by 0 bases and J by 2 bases, with 13 bases left in between. Germline CDR1 reads WSHSY; CDR2 reads SAAADI. This CDR3 is built from 16 residues.

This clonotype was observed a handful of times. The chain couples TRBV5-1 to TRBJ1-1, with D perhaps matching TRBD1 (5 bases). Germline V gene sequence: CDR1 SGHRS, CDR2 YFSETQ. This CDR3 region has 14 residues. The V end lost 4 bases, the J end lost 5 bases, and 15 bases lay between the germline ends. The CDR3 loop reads CASSDGGGETEAFF. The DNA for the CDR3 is TGCGCCAGCAGCGACGGGGGAGGGGAGACTGAAGCTTTCTTT.

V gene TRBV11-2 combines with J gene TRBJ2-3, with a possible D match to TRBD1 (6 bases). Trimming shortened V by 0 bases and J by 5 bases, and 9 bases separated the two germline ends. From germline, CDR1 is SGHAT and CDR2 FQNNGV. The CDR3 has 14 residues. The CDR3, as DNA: TGTGCCAGCAGCTTAGATTTCAGGGGAGATACGCAGTATTTT. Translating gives CASSLDFRGDTQYF.

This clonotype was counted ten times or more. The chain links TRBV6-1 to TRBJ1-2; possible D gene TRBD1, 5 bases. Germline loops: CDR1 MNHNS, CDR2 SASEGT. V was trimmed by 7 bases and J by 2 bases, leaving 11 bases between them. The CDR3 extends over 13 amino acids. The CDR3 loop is CASTPGGNYGYTF. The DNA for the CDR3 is TGTGCCAGCACCCCGGGGGGGAACTATGGCTACACCTTC.

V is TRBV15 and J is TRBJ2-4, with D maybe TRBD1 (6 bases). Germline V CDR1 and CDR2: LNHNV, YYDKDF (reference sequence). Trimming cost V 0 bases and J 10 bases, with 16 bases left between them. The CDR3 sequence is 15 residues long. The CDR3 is CATSRDLMTGGIQYF. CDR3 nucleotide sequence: TGTGCCACCAGCAGAGATCTTATGACAGGAGGTATTCAGTACTTC.

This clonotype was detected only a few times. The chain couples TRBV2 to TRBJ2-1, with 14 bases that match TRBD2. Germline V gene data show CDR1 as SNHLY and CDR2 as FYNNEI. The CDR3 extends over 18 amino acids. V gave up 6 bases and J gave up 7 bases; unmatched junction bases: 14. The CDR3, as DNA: TGTGCCAGCAGCTACCCGGGACTAGCGGGGGCTTTGGGGAATGAGCAGTTCTTC. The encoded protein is CASSYPGLAGALGNEQFF.

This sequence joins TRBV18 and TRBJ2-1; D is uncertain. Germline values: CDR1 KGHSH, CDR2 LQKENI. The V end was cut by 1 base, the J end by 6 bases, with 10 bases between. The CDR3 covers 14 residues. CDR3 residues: CASSPRRVINEQFF. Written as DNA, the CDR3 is TGTGCCAGCTCACCACGAAGGGTAATCAATGAGCAGTTCTTC.

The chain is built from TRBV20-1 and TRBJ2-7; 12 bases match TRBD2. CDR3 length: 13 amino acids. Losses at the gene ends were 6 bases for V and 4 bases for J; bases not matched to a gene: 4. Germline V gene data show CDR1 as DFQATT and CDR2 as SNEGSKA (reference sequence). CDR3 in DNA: TGCAGTGCCATGACTAGCGGGGGATACGAGCAGTACTTC. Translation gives CSAMTSGGYEQYF.

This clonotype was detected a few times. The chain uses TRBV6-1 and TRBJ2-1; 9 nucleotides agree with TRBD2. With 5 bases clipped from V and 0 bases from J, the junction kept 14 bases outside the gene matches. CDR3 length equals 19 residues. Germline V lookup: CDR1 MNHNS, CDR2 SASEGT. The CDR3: CASSTPRRGGPSSYNEQFF. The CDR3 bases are TGTGCCAGCAGTACCCCCCGGCGGGGGGGGCCCAGCTCCTACAATGAGCAGTTCTTC.

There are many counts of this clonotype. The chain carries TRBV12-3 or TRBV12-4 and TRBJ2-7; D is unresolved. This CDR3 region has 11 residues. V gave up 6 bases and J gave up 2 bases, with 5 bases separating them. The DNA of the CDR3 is TGTGCCAGCAGCCGAGCCTACGAGCAGTACTTC. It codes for CASSRAYEQYF.

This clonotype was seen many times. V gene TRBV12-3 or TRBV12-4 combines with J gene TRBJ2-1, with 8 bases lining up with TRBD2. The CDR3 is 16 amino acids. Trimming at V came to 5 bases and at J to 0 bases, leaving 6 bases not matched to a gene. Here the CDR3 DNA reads TGTGCCAGCAGTCCCTCGGGAGGGGGCTCCTACAATGAGCAGTTCTTC. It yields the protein CASSPSGGGSYNEQFF.

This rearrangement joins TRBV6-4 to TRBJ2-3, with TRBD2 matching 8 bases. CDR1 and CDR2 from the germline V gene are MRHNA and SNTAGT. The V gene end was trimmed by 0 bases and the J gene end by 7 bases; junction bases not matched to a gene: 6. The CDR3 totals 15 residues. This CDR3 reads CASSDSAGGGYTQYF. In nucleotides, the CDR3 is TGTGCCAGCAGTGACTCTGCGGGAGGTGGATATACGCAGTATTTT.

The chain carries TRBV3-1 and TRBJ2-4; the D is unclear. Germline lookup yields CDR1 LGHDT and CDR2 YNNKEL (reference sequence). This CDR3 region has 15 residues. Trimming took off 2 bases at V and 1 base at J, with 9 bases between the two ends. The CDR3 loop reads CASSQSFTAKNIQYF. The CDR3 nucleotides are TGTGCCAGCAGCCAAAGCTTTACGGCCAAAAACATTCAGTACTTC.

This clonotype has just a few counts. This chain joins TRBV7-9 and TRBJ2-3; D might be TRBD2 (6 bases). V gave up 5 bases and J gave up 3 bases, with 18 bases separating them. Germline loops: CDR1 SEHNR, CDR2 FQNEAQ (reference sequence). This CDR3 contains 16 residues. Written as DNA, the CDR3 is TGTGCCAGCAGCCCCGCCGGGACTTCATTGACAGATACGCAGTATTTT. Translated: CASSPAGTSLTDTQYF.

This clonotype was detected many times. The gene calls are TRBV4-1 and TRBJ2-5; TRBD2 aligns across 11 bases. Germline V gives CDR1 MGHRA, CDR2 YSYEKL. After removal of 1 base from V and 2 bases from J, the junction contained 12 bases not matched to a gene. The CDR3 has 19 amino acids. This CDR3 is CASSQALTLAGVGQETQYF. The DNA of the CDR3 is TGCGCCAGCAGCCAAGCCTTAACACTAGCGGGAGTGGGGCAAGAGACCCAGTACTTC.

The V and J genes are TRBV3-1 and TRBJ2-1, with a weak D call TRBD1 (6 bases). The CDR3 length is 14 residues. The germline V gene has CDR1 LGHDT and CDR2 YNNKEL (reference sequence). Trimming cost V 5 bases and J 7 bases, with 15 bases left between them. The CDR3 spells CASSYVGTPNEQFF. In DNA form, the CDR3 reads TGTGCCAGCAGCTACGTTGGGACACCTAATGAGCAGTTCTTC.

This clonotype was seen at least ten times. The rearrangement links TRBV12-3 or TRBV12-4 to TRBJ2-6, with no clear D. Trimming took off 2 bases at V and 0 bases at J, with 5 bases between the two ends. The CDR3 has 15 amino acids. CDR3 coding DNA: TGTGCCAGCAGTTTACCCTACTCTGGGGCCAACGTCCTGACTTTC. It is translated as CASSLPYSGANVLTF.